What follows is one TCR beta chain and its context. The sample is drawn from a study of blood T cell repertoires in COVID-19. Background on the study: Spain, Italy and the United States supplied samples that represented acute and convalescent COVID-19. PBMCs, B-cell-depleted T cells, or T cells were the source of the cDNA or gDNA that made up the material.

As originally analysed: For nucleated cells, counts were estimated from reference gene primer amplification. Generated by immunoSEQ multiplex PCR, the TCRdb table keeps only in-frame clones and is missing some. V and J calls and clone size are copied from that table; D and trimming were computed from the DNA. The table shows nearly 55,000 clones, with around 72% occurring only once. Between the trimmed V and J ends, which lost 7 bases and 4 bases, there was a span of 10 bases. CDR1 is SNHLY and CDR2 is FYNNEI in the germline V gene. This CDR3 is 13 amino acids long. The chain couples TRBV2 to TRBJ2-2; D ambiguous. Sequencing input: peripheral blood. The clonotype was recovered from a human donor with active or convalescent COVID-19. The donor label of this sample is uncertain. For the CDR3, the DNA is TGTGCCAGCACCCTACACAGCACCGGGGAGCTGTTTTTT. Protein sequence: CASTLHSTGELFF.